This TCR beta chain was sequenced in a study of control samples from healthy donors and cancer patients (dated by TCRdb to about 2020). The germline V gene gives CDR1 as SGHTA and CDR2 as FQGTGA. Reading from cysteine to phenylalanine, the CDR3 counts 14 amino acids. Only the CDR3 part of the read is kept: 42 bases, read in frame from the first base. From V the trimming removes 4 bases and from J it removes 4 bases, while the gene matches leave 4 bases of the junction unaccounted for. Libraries were prepared through the immunoSEQ multiplex PCR assay. TCRdb's version of the immuneACCESS table is confined to in-frame rearrangements and falls short of the full clone set. An unresolved V gene accounts for under half of the shortfall where checked; the remainder is of unknown origin. This sample comprises under 200,000 clones, roughly 91% of them detected only once. The ten largest clones take up about 1.6% of the sample.

About this clone: The clone's antigen remains unknown. Per-base qualities were not stored, and no clone one base away is much larger.

The V gene is TRBV7-3 and the J gene is TRBJ1-1, and TRBD1 aligns with 9 junction nucleotides. Material: blood. This clonotype was obtained from a woman aged 25 to 39 in good health. The CDR3 protein is CASSSDRGSTEAFF. The bases are TGTGCCAGCAGCTCCGACAGGGGGTCCACTGAAGCTTTCTTT.